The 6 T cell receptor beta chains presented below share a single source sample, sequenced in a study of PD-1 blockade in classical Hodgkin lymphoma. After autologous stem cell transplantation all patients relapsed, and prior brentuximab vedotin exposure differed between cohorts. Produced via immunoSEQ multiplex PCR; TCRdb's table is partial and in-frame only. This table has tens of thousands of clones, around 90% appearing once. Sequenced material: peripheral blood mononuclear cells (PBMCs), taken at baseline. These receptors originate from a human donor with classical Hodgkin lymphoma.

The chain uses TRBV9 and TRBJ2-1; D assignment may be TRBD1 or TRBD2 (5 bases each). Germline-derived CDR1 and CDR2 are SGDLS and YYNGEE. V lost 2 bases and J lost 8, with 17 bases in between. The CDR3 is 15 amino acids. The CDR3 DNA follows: TGTGCCAGCAGCGTTTTGGGGGTTGGTGGCGATGAGCAGTTCTTC. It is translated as CASSVLGVGGDEQFF.

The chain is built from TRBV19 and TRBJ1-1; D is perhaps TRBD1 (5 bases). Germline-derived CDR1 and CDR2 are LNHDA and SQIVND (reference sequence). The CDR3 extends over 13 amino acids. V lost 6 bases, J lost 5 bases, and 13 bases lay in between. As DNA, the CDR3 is TGTGCCAGTAGGGCCGGGGGGGTTACTGAAGCTTTCTTT. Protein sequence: CASRAGGVTEAFF. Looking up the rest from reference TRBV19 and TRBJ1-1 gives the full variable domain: DGGITQSPKYLFRKEGQNVTLSCEQNLNHDAMYWYRQDPGQGLRLIYYSQIVNDFQKGDIAEGYSVSREKKESFPLTVTSAQKNPTAFYLCASRAGGVTEAFFGQGTRLTVV.

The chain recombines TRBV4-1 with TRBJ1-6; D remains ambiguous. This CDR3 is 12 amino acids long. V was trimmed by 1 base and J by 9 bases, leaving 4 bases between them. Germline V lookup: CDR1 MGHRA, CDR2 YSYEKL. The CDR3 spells CASSQGGSPLHF. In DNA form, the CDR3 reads TGCGCCAGCAGCCAAGGTGGTTCACCCCTCCACTTT.

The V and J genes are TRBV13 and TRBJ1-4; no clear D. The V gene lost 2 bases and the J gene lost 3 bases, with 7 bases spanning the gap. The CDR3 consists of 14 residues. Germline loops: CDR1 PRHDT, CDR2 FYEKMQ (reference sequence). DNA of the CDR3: TGTGCCAGCAGCTTACGGGCAGCTAATGAAAAACTGTTTTTT. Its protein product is CASSLRAANEKLFF. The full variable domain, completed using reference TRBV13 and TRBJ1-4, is AAGVIQSPRHLIKEKRETATLKCYPIPRHDTVYWYQQGPGQDPQFLISFYEKMQSDKGSIPDRFSAQQFSDYHSELNMSSLELGDSALYFCASSLRAANEKLFFGSGTQLSVL.

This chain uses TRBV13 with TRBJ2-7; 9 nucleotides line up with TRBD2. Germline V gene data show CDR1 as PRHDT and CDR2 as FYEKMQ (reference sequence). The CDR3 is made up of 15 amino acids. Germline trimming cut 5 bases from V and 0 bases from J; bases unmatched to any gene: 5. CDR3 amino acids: CASSLAGPSSYEQYF. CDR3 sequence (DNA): TGTGCCAGCAGCCTAGCGGGGCCGAGCTCCTACGAGCAGTACTTC.

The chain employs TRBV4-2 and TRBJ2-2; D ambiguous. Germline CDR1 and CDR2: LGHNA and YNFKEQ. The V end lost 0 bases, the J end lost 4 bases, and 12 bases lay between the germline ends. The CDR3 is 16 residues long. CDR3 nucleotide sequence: TGTGCCAGCAGCCAAGATCGAGCAGGAGCCACCGGGGAGCTGTTTTTT. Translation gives CASSQDRAGATGELFF.